The 15 T cell receptor beta chains below come from one sample, sequenced in a study of vaccination and CD4 T cells after COVID-19. An Oncomine TCR Beta short-read assay was used to sequence the DNA from cultured CD4+ T cells. TCRdb fed the PCR reads into MiXCR, producing one record per CDR3 protein. The sample contains under 20,000 distinct CDR3 sequences, about 32% of which appear only once. No antigen has been identified for these receptors. Treatment: approximately 11-day PBMC culture with coronavirus spike peptide pools or control peptides (ViraFEST assay). The material sequenced was cultured CD4+ T cells from blood. The source of these receptors is a human donor with COVID-19.

The chain is built from TRBV20-1 and TRBJ2-4, with D perhaps being TRBD1 or TRBD2 (5 bases each). This CDR3 region has 12 residues. Germline CDR1 and CDR2: DFQATT and SNEGSKA (reference sequence). Trimming cost V 5 bases and J 5 bases, with 10 bases left between them. CDR3 DNA: TGCAGTGCTGCCAGGGACCAAAACATTCAGTACTTC. Translation: CSAARDQNIQYF.

This clonotype occurred once. The rearrangement links TRBV2 to TRBJ2-7; 11 nucleotides match TRBD2. Germline assignment: CDR1 SNHLY and CDR2 FYNNEI. With 6 bases clipped from V and 5 bases from J, the junction kept 9 bases outside the gene matches. The CDR3 has 15 amino acids. The CDR3 spells CASSIAIAGGNEQYF. For the CDR3, the DNA is TGTGCCAGCAGCATAGCCATAGCGGGGGGGAACGAGCAGTACTTC.

The V call is TRBV7-9, the J call TRBJ2-7; no reliable D call. Trimming shortened V by 5 bases and J by 7 bases, and 24 bases separated the two germline ends. This CDR3 contains 16 residues. Germline values: CDR1 SEHNR, CDR2 FQNEAQ (reference sequence). The chain's CDR3 is CASSPRADLNLREQYF. CDR3 DNA sequence: TGTGCCAGCAGCCCACGGGCCGACCTCAATCTACGGGAGCAGTACTTC.

V usage is TRBV7-2 and J usage is TRBJ1-5; tentative D call: TRBD1 (5 bases). V shed 3 bases and J shed 7 bases, with 13 bases lying between them. CDR1 and CDR2 (germline): SGHTA, FQGNSA. This CDR3 spans 14 amino acids. CDR3 in DNA: TGTGCCAGCAGCTTGGGGAGGGGTGGACAGCCCCAGCATTTT. Translation gives CASSLGRGGQPQHF.

The chain couples TRBV20-1 to TRBJ1-5, with a possible D match to TRBD1 (6 bases). The CDR3 is 13 amino acids. Trimming removed 1 base at V and 6 bases at J, with 10 bases between. Germline CDR1 reads DFQATT; CDR2 reads SNEGSKA (reference sequence). The CDR3 reads CSARAGGSQPQHF. DNA for the CDR3: TGCAGTGCTAGAGCCGGGGGCAGTCAGCCCCAGCATTTT.

This clonotype was counted only a few times. The V gene is TRBV6-4, the J gene TRBJ2-2; TRBD1 matches at 7 bases. Germline V lookup: CDR1 MRHNA, CDR2 SNTAGT. V dropped 3 bases and J dropped 6; count of bases not matched to a gene: 1. This CDR3 is 13 amino acids long. The CDR3 here is CASSEGQPGELFF. The CDR3 nucleotides read TGTGCCAGCAGTGAGGGACAGCCCGGGGAGCTGTTTTTT.

The rearrangement joins TRBV12-3 or TRBV12-4 to TRBJ2-3; TRBD2 aligns across 7 bases. There are 16 residues in the CDR3. Trimming took 6 bases from V and 1 from J; bases not matched to a gene: 10. The CDR3 protein is CASRPSGGVGTDTQYF. The CDR3 DNA sequence: TGTGCCAGCAGGCCATCTGGGGGGGTGGGCACAGATACGCAGTATTTT.

The rearrangement joins TRBV28 to TRBJ1-2; 9 nucleotides align to TRBD1. The CDR3 loop spans 14 amino acids. Trimming at V came to 2 bases and at J to 7 bases, leaving 5 bases not matched to a gene. CDR1 MDHEN and CDR2 SYDVKM come from the germline V gene. This CDR3 reads CASSLNRGRAGYTF. Written as DNA, the CDR3 is TGTGCCAGCAGTTTAAACAGGGGGCGCGCTGGCTACACCTTC.

This clonotype has only a few counts. The chain uses TRBV7-3 and TRBJ1-1; D is possibly TRBD1 (6 bases). Trimming left V 5 bases short and J 6 bases short, with 13 bases between. The CDR3 runs 13 residues. Germline V gene lookup returns CDR1 SGHTA and CDR2 FQGTGA. CDR3 DNA sequence: TGTGCCAGCAGCCCGACTCCAGGGGCTGAAGCTTTCTTT. Encoded protein: CASSPTPGAEAFF.

J is TRBJ1-1 and V is TRBV6-2 or TRBV6-3, with D possibly being TRBD1 (5 bases). Germline CDR1 and CDR2: MNHEY and SVGEGT. The CDR3 runs to 15 residues. V was clipped by 4 bases and J by 2 bases, with 14 bases between them. The CDR3 loop is CASSSHLTVNTEAFF. The DNA for the CDR3 is TGTGCCAGCAGTTCACATTTGACAGTCAACACTGAAGCTTTCTTT.

This chain connects TRBV12-3 or TRBV12-4 to TRBJ1-2, with D possibly TRBD1 on 5 matching bases. Between the trimmed V and J ends, which lost 2 bases and 4 bases, there was a span of 11 bases. The CDR3 has 14 residues. The CDR3 DNA reads TGTGCCAGCAGTTTAAGACGGGGCCTCTATGGCTACACCTTC. Residues: CASSLRRGLYGYTF.

This clonotype was found a few times. The rearrangement joins TRBV28 to TRBJ1-2; D not resolved. The CDR3 loop spans 14 amino acids. The V end was cut by 5 bases, the J end by 7 bases, with 17 bases between. Germline CDR1 is MDHEN and CDR2 is SYDVKM. CDR3 sequence: CASSGPQRLTGYTF. The CDR3 nucleotides read TGTGCCAGCAGTGGGCCACAACGCCTCACTGGCTACACCTTC.

V is TRBV19 and J is TRBJ2-3; 8 nucleotides line up with TRBD1. V gave up 6 bases and J gave up 4 bases; unmatched junction bases: 9. The CDR3 is 15 residues long. Germline V CDR1 and CDR2: LNHDA, SQIVND (reference sequence). The chain's CDR3 is CASSSAGQVADTQYF. For the CDR3, the DNA is TGTGCCAGTAGCAGCGCGGGACAGGTGGCAGATACGCAGTATTTT.

The genes are TRBV25-1 and TRBJ2-2, with D possibly TRBD1 on 6 matching bases. Germline assignment: CDR1 MGHDK and CDR2 SYGVNS. Trimming removed 5 bases at V and 6 bases at J, with 13 bases between. The CDR3 consists of 14 residues. The DNA for the CDR3 is TGTGCCAGCAGTATTCTTGGGGGCGCCGGGGAGCTGTTTTTT. It codes for CASSILGGAGELFF.

This clonotype was seen only once. This rearrangement joins TRBV30 to TRBJ2-7; TRBD1 aligns across 7 bases. The V gene end was trimmed by 4 bases and the J gene end by 1 base; junction bases not matched to a gene: 4. This CDR3 contains 13 residues. Germline CDR1 GTSNPN, CDR2 SVGIG (reference sequence). CDR3 sequence (DNA): TGTGCCTGGAAGACAGGGCTATCCTACGAGCAGTACTTC. Encoded protein: CAWKTGLSYEQYF. The variable domain in full, completed from reference TRBV30 and TRBJ2-7, reads SQTIHQWPATLVQPVGSPLSLECTVEGTSNPNLYWYRQAAGRGLQLLFYSVGIGQISSEVPQNLSASRPQDRQFILSSKKLLLSDSGFYLCAWKTGLSYEQYFGPGTRLTVT.